One T cell receptor (beta chain) is described in this entry. The sample is drawn from a study of blood T cell repertoires in COVID-19. The data were produced by immunoSEQ multiplex PCR, yet TCRdb's version contains in-frame clones alone and is incomplete. The sample yields a few hundred thousand clones, roughly nine tenths seen once. CDR1 and CDR2 from the germline V gene are MNHEY and SVGAGI. Between the trimmed V and J ends, which lost 5 bases and 0 bases, there was a span of 5 bases. The CDR3 has 14 amino acids. The gene calls are TRBV6-5 and TRBJ1-6; D gene ambiguous. Material for sequencing was PBMCs or T cells enriched from blood (not recorded which). This receptor was identified in a woman in her forties or fifties in a cohort exposed to, infected with or recovered from COVID-19 (not recorded which). The CDR3 region is CASSRSSYNSPLHF. In DNA form, the CDR3 reads TGTGCCAGCAGTAGGAGCTCCTATAATTCACCCCTCCACTTT.